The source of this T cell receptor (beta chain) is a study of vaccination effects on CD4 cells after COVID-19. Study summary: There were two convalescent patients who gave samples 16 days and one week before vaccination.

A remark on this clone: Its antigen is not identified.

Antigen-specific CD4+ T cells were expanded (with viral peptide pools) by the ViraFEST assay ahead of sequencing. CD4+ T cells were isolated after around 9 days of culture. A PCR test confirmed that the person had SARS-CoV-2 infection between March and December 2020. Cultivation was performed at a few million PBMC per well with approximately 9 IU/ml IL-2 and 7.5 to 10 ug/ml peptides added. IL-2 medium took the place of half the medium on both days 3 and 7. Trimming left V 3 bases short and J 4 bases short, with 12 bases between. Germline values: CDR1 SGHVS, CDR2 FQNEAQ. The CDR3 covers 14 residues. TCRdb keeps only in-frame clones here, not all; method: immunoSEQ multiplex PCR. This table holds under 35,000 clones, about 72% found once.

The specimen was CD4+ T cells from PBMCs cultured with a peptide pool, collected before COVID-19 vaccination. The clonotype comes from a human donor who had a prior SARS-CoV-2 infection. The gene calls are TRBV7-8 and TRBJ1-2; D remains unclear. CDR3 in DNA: TGTGCCAGCAGCTTTGAAGCTGCGCCCTATGGCTACACCTTC. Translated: CASSFEAAPYGYTF.